This TCR beta chain derives from a study of high-grade serous ovarian cancer treatment subgroups. Study observations and caveats: CDR1 and CDR2 were left unanalyzed; analyses focused on CDR3. Spatial context was lost because tumors were sequenced in bulk.

Repertoires were generated with immunoSEQ multiplex PCR, while TCRdb's copy carries only in-frame clones and drops some. The sample carries about 5,700 clones, around 80% recorded once. Tumor tissue was taken before any definitive surgery or chemotherapy was given. As to this clone: Its antigen is as yet unknown.

CDR1 and CDR2 (germline): SGDLS, YYNGEE. The trim removed 0 bases at V and 10 bases at J, leaving 18 bases unmatched. This CDR3 contains 19 residues. Material for sequencing was tumor tissue. The rearrangement joins TRBV9 to TRBJ1-6, with 8 bases identical to TRBD1. The sequence came from a human donor with high-grade serous ovarian cancer. As DNA, the CDR3 is TGTGCCAGCAGCGTAGAGCCAATGACTCCAGGGGGCCGAAAATCACCCCTCCACTTT. As protein: CASSVEPMTPGGRKSPLHF.